These T cell receptor beta chains were read from a single sample in a study of blood T cell repertoires in COVID-19. Repertoires were generated with immunoSEQ multiplex PCR, while TCRdb's copy carries only in-frame clones and drops some. Here the sample spans approximately 220,000 clones, 88% being singletons. The sample taken for sequencing was PBMCs or T cells enriched from blood (not recorded which). Receptors were obtained from a young woman who had recovered from COVID-19. Both conserved end residues are trimmed from each CDR3.

j_gene	v_gene	CDR3aa
TRBJ2-3	TRBV9	ASSAQGSGGARDTQY
TRBJ2-7	TRBV10-3	AIMQGSSEQY
TRBJ2-1	TRBV6-5	ASEAGGSYNEQF
TRBJ2-3	TRBV5-4	ASSRTGLPLLTDTQY
TRBJ2-5	TRBV4-2	ASSHPLSRREEETQY
TRBJ1-2	TRBV5-4	ASSQDRAGGYT
TRBJ1-4	TRBV12-3/TRBV12-4	ASTFQINEKLF
TRBJ1-1	TRBV7-3	ASSLGGLNTEAF
TRBJ1-2	TRBV12-3/TRBV12-4	ASSLTGEDGYT
TRBJ2-2	TRBV18	ASSPPIVRTSGGGLF
TRBJ2-1	TRBV12-5	ASGLSSDNEQF
TRBJ1-1	TRBV4-3	ASSHLEGTEAF
TRBJ2-6	TRBV5-1	ASSSYRDLKRSSGANVLT
TRBJ2-5	TRBV9	ASSGGVQETQY
TRBJ1-2	TRBV5-1	ASSLQGTNYGYT
TRBJ2-3	TRBV6-4	ASSDAYGGDTDTQY
TRBJ2-5	TRBV7-2	ASSPLAGWEETQY
TRBJ2-7	TRBV14	ASSHVGWRGVNYEQY
TRBJ1-1	TRBV19	ASSPGQGVTEAF
TRBJ1-1	TRBV4-1	ASSQTSAMNTEAF
TRBJ2-3	TRBV19	ASSPFGGGSTDTQY
TRBJ1-2	TRBV3-1/TRBV3-2	ASSQDYTAAGYT
TRBJ1-4	TRBV19	ASSTPGLNNEKLF
TRBJ1-3	TRBV18	ASSPDRAGNTIY
TRBJ1-1	TRBV27	ASSSNTGGTEAF
TRBJ1-5	TRBV3-1/TRBV3-2	ASRPARDRLSNQPQH
TRBJ1-2	TRBV7-2	ASDWGGTNYGYT
TRBJ2-3	TRBV3-1/TRBV3-2	ASSQGQGSSDTQY
TRBJ2-7	TRBV2	ASARTGDSYEQY
TRBJ2-3	TRBV4-3	ASSQESGTDTQY
TRBJ1-5	TRBV6-5	ASSFRGNSQSQPQH
TRBJ2-7	TRBV6-6	ASSYSSEAYEQY